Reported below is one T cell receptor beta chain. This may stem from a read error, because a much larger clone lies one nucleotide away. MiXCR, applied by TCRdb to the 5' RACE reads, yields one record per CDR3 protein. Seen here are 350,000 to 400,000 distinct CDR3 sequences, more than 25% observed once, and the top ten hold 6% to 7%. These data are taken from a study of identical twins' blood T cells. The CDR3 extends over 12 amino acids. Germline CDR1 and CDR2: SQVTM and ANQGSEA. The chain is built from TRBV29-1 and TRBJ1-2; no firm D call. The sample was PBMCs. This clonotype originated in a woman between 18 and 55 years old in good health. For the CDR3, the DNA is TGCAGCGTTACTGAGGCGTTGGATGGCCACACCTTC. It specifies CSVTEALDGHTF.